This note documents a single T cell receptor (beta chain) sequence. The specificity of this receptor is unknown. One base away there is no much larger clone; base qualities are not given. After removal of 10 bases from V and 1 base from J, the junction retains 10 bases not matched to a gene. The CDR3 numbers 14 residues from cysteine through phenylalanine. The sequence is cut down to CDR3 DNA, 42 bases in frame from base 1. CDR1 and CDR2 are drawn from the germline V gene: ENHRY, SYGVKD. The sample originates from a study of early T cells in non-severe SARS-CoV-2 infection (dated by TCRdb to the early 2020s). A note on the overall study: Bulk RNA from unsorted whole blood was used for TCR sequencing, so alpha and beta chains could not be paired.

Beyond this particular receptor, the publication reports: VDJdb matching was skewed toward anti-spike CD8 responses and likely underestimated virus-specific expansions by missing private and CD4 specificities.

Set within a cohort of healthcare workers in London, UK, this nested case-control study involved weekly PCR testing of nasopharyngeal swabs along with blood sampling. Healthcare workers were recruited between 23 and 31 March 2020, during the week of the UK lockdown, and were followed weekly for up to about 15 weeks. Library method: 5' RACE. Sequencing took place on a NextSeq 500. To correct for sequencing error and PCR bias, the TCR library protocol tagged individual cDNA molecules with unique molecular identifiers. Both TCR alpha and beta chains were sequenced, and tight co-correlation was observed between alpha and beta sequence abundances in each sample. Concerning the study's data processing: Decombinator V4 was used to annotate the V gene, J gene and CDR3 of the TCR sequences. Expanded TCRs were defined as changing significantly between any two time points under a Poisson model with p below 0.0001. TCR abundances were normalised to the total number of TCRs sequenced per sample and were expressed as counts per million. TRAV1-2 paired with TRAJ12, TRAJ20 or TRAJ33 defined MAIT TCRs, while TRAV10 paired with TRAJ18 defined iNKT TCRs. A search of VDJdb, accessed on 1 November 2021, was run for TCRs annotated to CMV, EBV and SARS-CoV-2, with TCRs annotated for multiple antigens excluded. TCRdb reanalyzed the raw reads on its own, using fastp at Q25 for trimming and MiXCR for clone calling, and kept in-frame beta chains. A single entry per CDR3 protein holds the most common genes and DNA from its merged rows. Clone size and V and J calls follow TCRdb, not the original study. In all, the sample holds some 66,000 distinct CDR3 sequences, and about 12% of those were seen once. Together, the top ten hold about 5.2% of the sample.

The receptor chain draws on TRBV10-3 and TRBJ2-7, with 7 middle bases fitting TRBD2. The receptor's source is an adult who was a healthcare worker with PCR-confirmed SARS-CoV-2 infection or an uninfected control (not recorded which). Sample: whole blood. The sequence in DNA is TGTGCCACCAGCGGGACGGCCTCGTCCTACGAGCAGTACTTC. Its protein product is CATSGTASSYEQYF.